This is a list of T cell receptor beta chains from one sample in a study of spatial heterogeneity in lung cancer. One entry per CDR3 protein, called by TCRdb with MiXCR from the 5' RACE reads. The profile shows roughly 120,000 distinct CDR3 sequences, 12% of them singletons. Sequencing used PBMCs, obtained at follow-up. These receptor sequences come from a male donor with early-stage non-small cell lung cancer. Each CDR3 is given with its conserved first and last residue. The D gene is left open where the match is weak. Rows give clone size only sometimes, using once, few, many, or a class for an expanded clone.

d_call	v_call	j_call	clone_size	cdr3_nt	cdr3_aa
NA	TRBV18	TRBJ1-5	many	TGTGCCAGCTCACCGACGGTAGGGGCCGACCAGCCCCAGCATTTT	CASSPTVGADQPQHF
NA	TRBV24-1	TRBJ2-6	few	TGTGCCACCAGTGACCACGGCTCTGGGGCCAACGTCCTGACTTTC	CATSDHGSGANVLTF
NA	TRBV29-1	TRBJ1-5	many	TGCAGCGTTTCAGAGGGCAATCAGCCCCAGCATTTT	CSVSEGNQPQHF
NA	TRBV6-6	TRBJ1-2	many	TGTGCCAGCAAACTAGGCAGTAGCTATGGCTACACCTTC	CASKLGSSYGYTF
NA	TRBV12-3/TRBV12-4	TRBJ2-2	few	TGTGCCAGCAGTTTACTCGGGGGTAACACCGGGGAGCTGTTTTTT	CASSLLGGNTGELFF
NA	TRBV5-1	TRBJ2-1	few	TGCGCCAGCAGCTTGGAGTCCCCGTACAATGAGCAGTTCTTC	CASSLESPYNEQFF
TRBD2	TRBV6-1	TRBJ2-7	NA	TGTGCCAGCAGTGAAGCAGTACTAGCGGGGGGCTACTACGAGCAGTACTTC	CASSEAVLAGGYYEQYF
NA	TRBV7-9	TRBJ2-7	few	TGTGCCAGCAGCTTAGCCCGGCCCAAATCCACCGAGCAGTACTTC	CASSLARPKSTEQYF
TRBD1	TRBV7-8	TRBJ2-7	few	TGTGCCAGCAGCTTAGGGTGGGACAGGGGGCGCAGGAGCGATTACGAGCAGTACTTC	CASSLGWDRGRRSDYEQYF
NA	TRBV30	TRBJ2-6	many	TGTGCCTGGGGGACGGCGTCTGGGGCCAACGTCCTGACTTTC	CAWGTASGANVLTF
NA	TRBV6-5	TRBJ1-2	many	TGTGCCAGCAGTTACTTACCTACAGGAGTGGAAGGCTACACCTTC	CASSYLPTGVEGYTF
NA	TRBV7-9	TRBJ1-1	few	TGTGCCAGCAGCGCAGGGGATAGCACTGAAGCTTTCTTT	CASSAGDSTEAFF
NA	TRBV7-7	TRBJ1-5	NA	TGTGCTAGCAGCTTCGGACGGAACAATCAGCCCCAGCATTTT	CASSFGRNNQPQHF
TRBD1	TRBV6-5	TRBJ1-1	NA	TGTGCCAGCAGTTGGGGACAGATAAACACTGAAGCTTTCTTT	CASSWGQINTEAFF
NA	TRBV20-1	TRBJ1-6	NA	TGCAGTGTAAAAACCGGCGACTCACCCCTCCACTTT	CSVKTGDSPLHF
NA	TRBV20-1	TRBJ1-5	NA	TGCAGTGCTAGCCTCCCGGATCAGCCCCAGCATTTT	CSASLPDQPQHF
NA	TRBV6-6	TRBJ2-1	few	TGTGCCAGCTCAGAGTCCTACAATGAGCAGTTCTTC	CASSESYNEQFF
TRBD2	TRBV9	TRBJ2-2	few	TGTGCCAGCACCGCTAGCGGGGGGCGCACCGGGGAGCTGTTTTTT	CASTASGGRTGELFF
NA	TRBV7-2	TRBJ1-2	many	TGTGCCAGCAGCTTAGCGGCTAATGGCTACACCTTC	CASSLAANGYTF
NA	TRBV5-1	TRBJ1-1	NA	TGCGCCAGCAGCTTGGCCGGGAACACCGGCCTAGCTTTCTTT	CASSLAGNTGLAFF
NA	TRBV4-3	TRBJ2-5	few	TGCGCCAGCAGCCAAGATAGCACTGCCTCTTCGACCCAGTACTTC	CASSQDSTASSTQYF
NA	TRBV19	TRBJ2-5	NA	TGTGCCACCAAGTCCCCCATCGTGTCGGAGACCCAGTACTTC	CATKSPIVSETQYF
NA	TRBV19	TRBJ1-2	few	TGTGCCAGTAGTATCGACAGCAGTTATGGCTACACCTTC	CASSIDSSYGYTF
NA	TRBV12-3/TRBV12-4	TRBJ1-1	few	TGTGCCAGCAGTCAGAGGACTGAAGCTTTCTTT	CASSQRTEAFF
NA	TRBV20-1	TRBJ1-5	few	TGCAGTGCTTCCCCCCAGGGTTATCAGCCCCAGCATTTT	CSASPQGYQPQHF
TRBD2	TRBV5-1	TRBJ2-5	NA	TGCGCCAGCAGTCCTAGCGGGGGGCCTGGTGAAGAGACCCAGTACTTC	CASSPSGGPGEETQYF
NA	TRBV7-2	TRBJ2-6	NA	TGTGCCAGCAGCTCCACTTCCGTCCTGACTTTC	CASSSTSVLTF
NA	TRBV7-9	TRBJ1-3	few	TGTGCCAGCAGCTTTGGGTTCGGGGCAAGGGGGTCTGGAAACACCATATATTTT	CASSFGFGARGSGNTIYF
NA	TRBV12-3/TRBV12-4	TRBJ1-1	many	TGTGCCAGCAGTCTCAGGGTTCGGAACACTGAAGCTTTCTTT	CASSLRVRNTEAFF
NA	TRBV4-2	TRBJ1-2	many	TGTGCCAGCAGCTCAACAGAGAACTATGGCTACACCTTC	CASSSTENYGYTF
TRBD2	TRBV20-1	TRBJ2-1	many	TGCAGTGCCGAAGCGGGGGCGCCCTACAATGAGCAGTTCTTC	CSAEAGAPYNEQFF
TRBD1	TRBV7-7	TRBJ2-7	few	TGTGCTAGCAGCCCGACTGGCTGGGACAGGTCCTACGAGCAGTACTTC	CASSPTGWDRSYEQYF
NA	TRBV7-8	TRBJ2-7	NA	TGTGCCAGCAGCTTGCGTCCATCGGGCTACGAGCAGTACTTC	CASSLRPSGYEQYF
NA	TRBV27	TRBJ2-3	many	TGTGCCAGCAGTTTACGCGCCCAGCCGGGCACAGATACGCAGTATTTT	CASSLRAQPGTDTQYF
NA	TRBV5-1	TRBJ2-6	NA	TGCGCCAGCAGCTTGGCTGCTGGGGCCAACGTCCTGACTTTC	CASSLAAGANVLTF
NA	TRBV30	TRBJ2-5	few	TGTGCCTGGAGTCCTGGACCCGTAGGGACCCAGTACTTC	CAWSPGPVGTQYF
NA	TRBV5-1	TRBJ2-7	NA	TGCGCCAGCAGCTTCTCGGACTTACCATCCTACGAGCAGTACTTC	CASSFSDLPSYEQYF
NA	TRBV27	TRBJ2-3	NA	TGTGCCAGCAGTTTATCGGGATCCGGGGCAGATACGCAGTATTTT	CASSLSGSGADTQYF
TRBD1	TRBV7-2	TRBJ2-1	many	TGTGCCAGCAGCTTAACAGGGGGTGGTATCTACAATGAGCAGTTCTTC	CASSLTGGGIYNEQFF
TRBD2	TRBV10-3	TRBJ2-7	NA	TGTGCCATCAGTGAGTTAGCGGGGGGCCCCTACGAGCAGTACTTC	CAISELAGGPYEQYF
NA	TRBV7-9	TRBJ1-2	many	TGTGCCAGCAGCTTCGATCTGTATGGCTACACCTTC	CASSFDLYGYTF
NA	TRBV6-5	TRBJ1-6	few	TGTGCCAGCAGAGACGGAGGTTATTCACCCCTCCACTTT	CASRDGGYSPLHF
NA	TRBV28	TRBJ1-1	NA	TGTGCCAGCGGGGACACTGAAGCTTTCTTT	CASGDTEAFF
TRBD1	TRBV28	TRBJ1-2	few	TGTGCCAGCAGTCTCGGGGACAGCTTAAACTATGGCTACACCTTC	CASSLGDSLNYGYTF
TRBD1	TRBV6-4	TRBJ1-1	few	TGTGCCAGCAGTGATGCGGGGACAGGGGTGGCTTTCTTT	CASSDAGTGVAFF
NA	TRBV7-3	TRBJ2-3	NA	TGTGCCAGCAGCCGATCAGGTCTAGCAGGCACAGATACGCAGTATTTT	CASSRSGLAGTDTQYF
NA	TRBV14	TRBJ1-1	few	TGTGCCAGCAGCCAAACAGGGTTACTGAACACTGAAGCTTTCTTT	CASSQTGLLNTEAFF
NA	TRBV5-4	TRBJ1-2	NA	TGTGCCAGCAGCTTGGATGGGTCTAACTATGGCTACACCTTC	CASSLDGSNYGYTF
NA	TRBV3-1	TRBJ2-1	NA	TGTGCCAGCAGCCAAGACCCCGCAGCAGTAAGCTCCTACAATGAGCAGTTCTTC	CASSQDPAAVSSYNEQFF
NA	TRBV9	TRBJ2-5	many	TGTGCCAGCACCCCGGGGCCCTTCGAAGAGACCCAGTACTTC	CASTPGPFEETQYF
NA	TRBV6-2/TRBV6-3	TRBJ2-4	few	TGTGCCAGCGCGGTGGATGGGTTAAACATTCAGTACTTC	CASAVDGLNIQYF
NA	TRBV28	TRBJ2-5	NA	TGTGCCAGCGTAGAGACCCAGTACTTC	CASVETQYF
NA	TRBV20-1	TRBJ1-1	few	TGCAGTGCTAGAGATCCCCTGGCCGTTGAAGCTTTCTTT	CSARDPLAVEAFF
NA	TRBV20-1	TRBJ2-7	many	TGCAGTCAAGGGCGCAGGGGCGAGCAGTACTTC	CSQGRRGEQYF
TRBD1	TRBV20-1	TRBJ2-7	NA	TGCAGTGCTAGAGTAGGGACAGGGAACTACGAGCAGTACTTC	CSARVGTGNYEQYF
TRBD1	TRBV10-3	TRBJ1-1	few	TGTGCCATCGCCGACAGGGGGAACACTGAAGCTTTCTTT	CAIADRGNTEAFF
NA	TRBV4-2	TRBJ1-4	many	TGTGCCAGCAGCCAAACAACAGGGAGAAGCAATGAAAAACTGTTTTTT	CASSQTTGRSNEKLFF
NA	TRBV29-1	TRBJ1-3	few	TGCAGCGTCGCTAAAGTGGACACCATATATTTT	CSVAKVDTIYF
TRBD1	TRBV12-3/TRBV12-4	TRBJ1-2	NA	TGTGCCAGCAGTTACGACAGGGGGCACGGCTACACCTTC	CASSYDRGHGYTF